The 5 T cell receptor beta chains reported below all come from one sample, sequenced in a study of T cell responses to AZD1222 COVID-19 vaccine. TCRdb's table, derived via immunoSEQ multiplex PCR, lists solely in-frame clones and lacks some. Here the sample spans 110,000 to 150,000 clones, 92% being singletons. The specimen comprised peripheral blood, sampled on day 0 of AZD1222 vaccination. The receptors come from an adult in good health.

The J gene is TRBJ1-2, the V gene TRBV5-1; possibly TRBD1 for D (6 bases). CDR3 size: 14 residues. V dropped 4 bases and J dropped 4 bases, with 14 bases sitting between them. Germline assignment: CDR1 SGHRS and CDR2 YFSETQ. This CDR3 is CASSEGGFSYGYTF. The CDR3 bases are TGCGCCAGCAGCGAGGGGGGATTTTCCTATGGCTACACCTTC. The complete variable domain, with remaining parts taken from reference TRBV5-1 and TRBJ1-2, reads KAGVTQTPRYLIKTRGQQVTLSCSPISGHRSVSWYQQTPGQGLQFLFEYFSETQRNKGNFPGRFSGRQFSNSRSEMNVSTLELGDSALYLCASSEGGFSYGYTFGSGTRLTVV.

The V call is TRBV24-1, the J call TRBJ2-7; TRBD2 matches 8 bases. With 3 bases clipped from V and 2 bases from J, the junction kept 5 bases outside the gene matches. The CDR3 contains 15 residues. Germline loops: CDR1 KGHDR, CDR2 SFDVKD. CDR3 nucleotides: TGTGCCACCAGTGATCCCCGGGAGGGCACCTACGAGCAGTACTTC. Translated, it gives CATSDPREGTYEQYF.

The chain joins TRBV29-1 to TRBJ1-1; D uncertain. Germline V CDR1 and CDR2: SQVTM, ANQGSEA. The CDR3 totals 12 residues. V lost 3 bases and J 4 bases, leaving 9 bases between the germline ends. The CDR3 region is CSVDPRGTEAFF. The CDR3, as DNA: TGCAGCGTTGACCCCCGGGGCACTGAAGCTTTCTTT.

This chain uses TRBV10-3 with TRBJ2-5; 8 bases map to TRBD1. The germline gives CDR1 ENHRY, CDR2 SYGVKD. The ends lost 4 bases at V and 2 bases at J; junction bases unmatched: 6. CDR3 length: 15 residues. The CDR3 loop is CAISGLDRGQETQYF. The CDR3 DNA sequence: TGTGCCATCAGTGGATTAGACAGGGGTCAAGAGACCCAGTACTTC.

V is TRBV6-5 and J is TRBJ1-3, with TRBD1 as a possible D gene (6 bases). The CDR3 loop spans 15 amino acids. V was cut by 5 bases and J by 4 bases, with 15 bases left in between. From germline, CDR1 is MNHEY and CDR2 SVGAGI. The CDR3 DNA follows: TGTGCCAGCAGTCGCCACCGGACAGAAGGAAACACCATATATTTT. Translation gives CASSRHRTEGNTIYF.